Sequencing of this T cell receptor beta chain was carried out in a study of post-analysis software for immune sequencing data. For the study at large: Included courses were relapsing-remitting and secondary progressive multiple sclerosis; progressive-relapsing multiple sclerosis was also included. Study outcomes and limitations: Multiple sclerosis patients had significantly lower normalized Chao1 diversity than controls. About five TRBV segments, including TRBV5-6, TRBV5-1 and TRBV20-1, were more frequent in patients than controls.

Worth noting for this clonotype: Its antigen remains unknown.

Presence of unique molecular identifiers characterized the TCR beta cDNA libraries. It was from roughly 1.1 to 9.2 million T cells that roughly 0.5 million cDNA molecules came. Via MiXCR, TCRdb re-called the PCR reads, giving one row per CDR3 protein. The sample lists approximately 160,000 distinct CDR3 sequences, around 28% seen once, with about 1.6% in the top ten. Germline CDR1 SGHDT, CDR2 YYEEEE. There are 16 residues in the CDR3. Losses at the gene ends were 3 bases for V and 0 bases for J; bases not matched to a gene: 9. J is TRBJ2-7 and V is TRBV5-6, with TRBD1 matching 7 bases. The clonotype comes from a girl aged 5-17 years with multiple sclerosis. The sequenced material came from blood. The CDR3 loop reads CASSSATDRFSYEQYF. In DNA form, the CDR3 reads TGTGCCAGCAGCTCCGCAACGGACAGGTTCTCCTACGAGCAGTACTTC. The variable domain in full, with the rest retrieved from reference TRBV5-6 and TRBJ2-7, is DAGVTQSPTHLIKTRGQQVTLRCSPKSGHDTVSWYQQALGQGPQFIFQYYEEEERQRGNFPDRFSGHQFPNYSSELNVNALLLGDSALYLCASSSATDRFSYEQYFGPGTRLTVT.